This TCR beta chain stems from a study of shared clonotypes between healthy human individuals. A note on this clone: Antigen: not known.

Some clones are missing from TCRdb's copy, which holds only in-frame ones; the method was immunoSEQ multiplex PCR. The sample shows millions of clones, about 95% of them seen only once. Terminally differentiated effector memory CD45RA+ cells were excluded by CCR7 positive selection of CD45RO-negative cells. All the donors were Caucasian adults who lived in Nashville, Tennessee. The germline V and J ends were trimmed by 5 bases and 9 bases, with 20 bases remaining between them. Germline assignment: CDR1 PRHDT and CDR2 FYEKMQ (reference sequence). This CDR3 region has 15 residues. Study-level points and caveats: Among donors, clonotype sharing was expected to be affected by sequencing depth. Incompleteness in sorted-subset sequencing, despite large depth, was shown by rarefaction.

This sequence originates from a man aged 18 to 30 in good health. V gene TRBV13 combines with J gene TRBJ2-1; the D is unclear. Sequenced: naive CD8+ T cells sorted from blood. CDR3 residues: CASSRTGPQDSEQFF. The CDR3 bases are TGTGCCAGCAGCAGAACCGGGCCTCAGGATAGTGAGCAGTTCTTC.